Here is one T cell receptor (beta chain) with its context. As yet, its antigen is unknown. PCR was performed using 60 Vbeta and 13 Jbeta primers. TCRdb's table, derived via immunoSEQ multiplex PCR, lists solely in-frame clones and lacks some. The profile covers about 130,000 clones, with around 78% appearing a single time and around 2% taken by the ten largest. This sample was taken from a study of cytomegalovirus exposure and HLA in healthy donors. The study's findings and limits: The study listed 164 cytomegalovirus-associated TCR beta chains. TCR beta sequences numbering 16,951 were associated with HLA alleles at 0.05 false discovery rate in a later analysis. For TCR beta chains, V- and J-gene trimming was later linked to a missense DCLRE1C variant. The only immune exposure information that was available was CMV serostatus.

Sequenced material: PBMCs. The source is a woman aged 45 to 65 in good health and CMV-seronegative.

CDR3 amino acids: CSVPAGGVNEQFF. CDR3 in DNA: TGCAGCGTTCCGGCGGGGGGAGTGAATGAGCAGTTCTTC. This chain joins TRBV29-1 and TRBJ2-1; 8 bases map to TRBD2. The CDR3 loop spans 13 amino acids. Germline CDR1 reads SQVTM; CDR2 reads ANQGSEA. V lost 5 bases to trimming and J lost 7 bases; unmatched junction nucleotides: 7.